This T cell receptor beta chain was sequenced for a study of cytomegalovirus exposure and HLA in healthy donors. The PCR made use of 60 Vbeta and 13 Jbeta primers. Assay: immunoSEQ multiplex PCR; the TCRdb copy retains only in-frame clones and omits some. Of roughly 60,000 clones detected, 65% to 90% appear once; the ten largest clones hold roughly 4.5%. Sequencing was carried out using PBMCs. The clonotype comes from a man younger than 40 in good health and CMV-seronegative.

The CDR3 nucleotides read TGTGCCAGCAGCGACGACAGGGCAGGGGTGCCCTACGAGCAGTACTTC. Amino acids: CASSDDRAGVPYEQYF. This chain uses TRBV12-1 with TRBJ2-7; the table's D call, TRBD1, has no DNA check behind it. TRBV12-1 corresponds to a pseudogene. CDR3 length: 16 amino acids.